This T cell receptor beta chain was observed in a study of T cell changes during pregnancy in multiple sclerosis. Profiling relied on immunoSEQ multiplex PCR, and the TCRdb table lists in-frame clones only, not all of them. The top ten hold 1.6% of the sample, which has some 110,000 clones, less than 95% seen once. Germline assignment: CDR1 MNHNS and CDR2 SASEGT. Trimming took 6 bases from V and 9 from J, leaving 20 bases between them. This CDR3 comprises 15 residues. Sample: peripheral blood, taken before pregnancy. The chain employs TRBV6-1 and TRBJ1-4; D ambiguous. The TCR was taken from a female donor with multiple sclerosis, enrolled in a pregnancy study. The CDR3: CASSVDSLLLQKLFF. The CDR3 nucleotides are TGTGCCAGCAGCGTTGATTCCCTATTACTCCAAAAACTGTTTTTT.